The TCR beta chain under discussion was sequenced for a study of shared clonotypes between healthy human individuals. As concerns this clone: Its antigen is not known. A far larger clone is just one base off, so this is likely a read error.

Method: immunoSEQ multiplex PCR; TCRdb's copy keeps in-frame clones and lacks some. The sample consists of approximately 440,000 clones, roughly 80% of them appearing once. Study-level points and caveats: It was anticipated that sequencing depth would influence how many clonotypes donors shared.

The germline gives CDR1 MDHEN, CDR2 SYDVKM. After removal of 5 bases from V and 3 bases from J, the junction contained 7 bases not matched to a gene. This CDR3 contains 17 residues. Sequencing input: PBMCs. This clonotype originated in a woman between 40 and 50 years old in good health. Some clones in this sample may be carry-over from other donors' samples. This chain uses TRBV28 with TRBJ2-1; 13 nucleotides agree with TRBD2. CDR3 in amino acids: CASSHGTSGIYYNEQFF. CDR3 nucleotide sequence: TGTGCCAGCAGTCACGGGACTAGCGGGATCTACTACAATGAGCAGTTCTTC. The whole variable domain, filled in from reference TRBV28 and TRBJ2-1, reads DVKVTQSSRYLVKRTGEKVFLECVQDMDHENMFWYRQDPGLGLRLIYFSYDVKMKEKGDIPEGYSVSREKKERFSLILESASTNQTSMYLCASSHGTSGIYYNEQFFGPGTRLTVL.